This note documents a single T cell receptor (beta chain) sequence. The CDR3 contains 15 residues. The V end lost 1 base, the J end lost 4 bases, and 13 bases lay between the germline ends. The germline CDR1 and CDR2 sequences are SNHLY and FYNNEI. Sequencing was performed with immunoSEQ multiplex PCR; in TCRdb, only in-frame clones are kept and a portion is missing. The table shows more than 550,000 clones, with 70% to 90% occurring only once. The data stem from a study of shared T cell receptors in the human thymus. These data also featured in a second study, about human thymus T cells. From that report: Healthy Finnish infants undergoing corrective surgery for congenital heart defects were the donors. Resections from corrective heart surgery supplied the thymus tissue.

This TCR was sampled from a girl in the first two years of life with a congenital heart defect. Sequenced sample: thymocytes. This chain joins TRBV2 and TRBJ1-2, with D uncertain. CDR3: CASSEERERPYGYTF. DNA for the CDR3: TGTGCCAGCAGTGAAGAAAGGGAGAGACCCTATGGCTACACCTTC.